The 9 T cell receptor beta chains below were found in one sample sequenced in a study of CD8 T cells in Susac syndrome. Reverse transcription of about 0.45 to 1 ug RNA was performed with random hexamers. MiXCR, applied by TCRdb to the immunoSEQ multiplex PCR reads, yields one record per CDR3 protein. The table has 95,000 to 150,000 distinct CDR3 sequences, roughly 94% seen once; the top ten hold 0.28%. The sample taken for sequencing was CD8+ T cells from PBMCs. These receptors were collected from a human donor with Susac syndrome.

About this clonotype: Sequence at one end of the junction differs from germline and may be a read error. This chain connects TRBV7-9 to TRBJ1-2, with a tentative D call TRBD1 (6 bases). The CDR3 extends over 11 amino acids. The germline V gene encodes CDR1 SEHNR and CDR2 FQNEAQ (reference sequence). The CDR3 loop reads CASSPEGGPSF. CDR3 DNA sequence: TGTGCCAGCAGCCCCGAGGGGGGGCCTTCTTTC.

The chain carries TRBV13 and TRBJ1-2, with D uncertain. The CDR3 is 14 amino acids. Germline CDR1 is PRHDT and CDR2 is FYEKMQ (reference sequence). Trimming left V 0 bases short and J 1 base short, with 6 bases between. The CDR3 loop is CASSLGGINYGYTF. CDR3 sequence (DNA): TGTGCCAGCAGCTTAGGAGGGATTAACTATGGCTACACCTTC.

This chain connects TRBV9 to TRBJ1-1, with D maybe TRBD1 (6 bases). V lost 4 bases and J lost 5, with 9 bases in between. This CDR3 has 12 amino acids. Germline CDR1 SGDLS, CDR2 YYNGEE. CDR3 residues: CASSTGQTEAFF. The CDR3 nucleotides are TGTGCCAGCAGCACTGGACAGACTGAAGCTTTCTTT.

The chain employs TRBV4-1 and TRBJ1-2; D not resolved. There are 13 residues in the CDR3. Trimming removed 1 base from V and 7 bases from J, with 10 bases in between. Germline assignment: CDR1 MGHRA and CDR2 YSYEKL. CDR3 DNA sequence: TGCGCCAGCAGCCAAGGACCCAGTCTTGGCTACACCTTC. Translated, it gives CASSQGPSLGYTF.

The chain combines TRBV3-1 with TRBJ2-3; 15 nucleotides align to TRBD2. Trimming at V came to 4 bases and at J to 1 base, leaving 12 bases not matched to a gene. The length of the CDR3 is 20 residues. The germline CDR1 and CDR2 sequences are LGHDT and YNNKEL (reference sequence). The CDR3 loop reads CASSRTGLAGGHPRTDTQYF. Written as DNA, the CDR3 is TGTGCCAGCAGCCGTACGGGACTAGCGGGGGGCCACCCTCGCACAGATACGCAGTATTTT.

The rearrangement links TRBV12-5 to TRBJ2-1; D possibly corresponds to TRBD2 (5 bases). The CDR3 sequence is 15 residues long. Germline lookup yields CDR1 LGHNT and CDR2 FRNRAP. The V gene lost 3 bases and the J gene lost 0 bases, with 9 bases spanning the gap. CDR3 nucleotide sequence: TGTGCTAGTGGTTTACTAGGTAGCTCCTACAATGAGCAGTTCTTC. Encoded protein: CASGLLGSSYNEQFF.

The V call is TRBV29-1, the J call TRBJ1-5; D is uncertain. In germline, CDR1 is SQVTM, CDR2 ANQGSEA. V was cut by 4 bases and J by 6 bases, with 4 bases left in between. The CDR3 runs to 10 residues. The CDR3 DNA reads TGCAGCGTTGGAGGTCAGCCCCAGCATTTT. Its translation: CSVGGQPQHF.

J is TRBJ1-5 and V is TRBV12-3 or TRBV12-4, with 7 nucleotides matching TRBD1. The CDR3 has 13 amino acids. Trimming removed 7 bases from V and 9 bases from J; junction bases left unmatched: 9. CDR3: CASKRGGPGPQHF. The CDR3 coding sequence is TGTGCCAGCAAACGAGGGGGCCCAGGGCCCCAGCATTTT.

In its sample, this clonotype was seen once. This chain connects TRBV6-5 to TRBJ1-4; perhaps TRBD1 as D (5 bases). CDR1 and CDR2 (germline): MNHEY, SVGAGI. V gave up 2 bases and J gave up 4 bases, with 11 bases separating them. This CDR3 is built from 15 residues. CDR3 bases: TGTGCCAGCAGTTACACGGGGCTCGATAATGAAAAACTGTTTTTT. Its protein is CASSYTGLDNEKLFF.